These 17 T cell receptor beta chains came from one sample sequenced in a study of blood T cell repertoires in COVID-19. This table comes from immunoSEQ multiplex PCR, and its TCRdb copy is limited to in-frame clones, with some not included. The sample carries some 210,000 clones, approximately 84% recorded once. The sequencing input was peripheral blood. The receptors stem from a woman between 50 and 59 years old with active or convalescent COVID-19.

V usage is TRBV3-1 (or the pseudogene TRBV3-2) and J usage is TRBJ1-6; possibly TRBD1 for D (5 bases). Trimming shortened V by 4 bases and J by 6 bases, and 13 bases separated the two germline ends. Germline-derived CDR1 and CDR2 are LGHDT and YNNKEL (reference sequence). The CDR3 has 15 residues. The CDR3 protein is CASSPRQLVNSPLHF. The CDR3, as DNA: TGTGCCAGCAGCCCAAGACAGTTAGTTAATTCACCCCTCCACTTT.

The CDR3 loop is CASSLGQPGSNYGYTF. The DNA of the CDR3 is TGTGCCAGCAGCCTGGGACAGCCTGGGTCTAACTATGGCTACACCTTC. J is TRBJ1-2 and V is TRBV28, with 7 bases fitting TRBD1. CDR1 MDHEN and CDR2 SYDVKM come from the germline V gene. V was pared by 6 bases and J by 0 bases, with 10 bases of the junction left unmatched. This CDR3 is 16 amino acids long.

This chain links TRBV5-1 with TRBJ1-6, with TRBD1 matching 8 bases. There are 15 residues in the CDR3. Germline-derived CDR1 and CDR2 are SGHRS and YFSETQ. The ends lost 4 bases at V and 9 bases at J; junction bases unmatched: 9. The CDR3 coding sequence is TGCGCCAGCAGCAAGACAGGGGAGGAAACTTCACCCCTCCACTTT. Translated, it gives CASSKTGEETSPLHF. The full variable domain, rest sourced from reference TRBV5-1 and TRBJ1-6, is KAGVTQTPRYLIKTRGQQVTLSCSPISGHRSVSWYQQTPGQGLQFLFEYFSETQRNKGNFPGRFSGRQFSNSRSEMNVSTLELGDSALYLCASSKTGEETSPLHFGNGTRLTVT.

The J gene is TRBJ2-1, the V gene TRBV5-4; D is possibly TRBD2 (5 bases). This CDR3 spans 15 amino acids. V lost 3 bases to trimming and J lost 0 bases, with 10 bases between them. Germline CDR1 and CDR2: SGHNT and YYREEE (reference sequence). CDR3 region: CASSSGVSSYNEQFF. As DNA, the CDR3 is TGTGCCAGCAGCTCCGGGGTGAGCTCCTACAATGAGCAGTTCTTC.

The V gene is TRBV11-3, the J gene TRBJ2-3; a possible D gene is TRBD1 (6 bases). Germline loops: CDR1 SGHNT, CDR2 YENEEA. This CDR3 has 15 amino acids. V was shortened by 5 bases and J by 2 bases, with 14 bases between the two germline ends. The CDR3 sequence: CASSLLGQPTDTQYF. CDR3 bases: TGTGCCAGCAGCCTCCTCGGACAGCCCACAGATACGCAGTATTTT.

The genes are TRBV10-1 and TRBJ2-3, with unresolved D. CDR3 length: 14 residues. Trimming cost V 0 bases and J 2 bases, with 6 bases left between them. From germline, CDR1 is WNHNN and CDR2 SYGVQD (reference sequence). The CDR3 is CASSESGFTDTQYF. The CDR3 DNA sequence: TGCGCCAGCAGTGAGTCGGGCTTCACAGATACGCAGTATTTT.

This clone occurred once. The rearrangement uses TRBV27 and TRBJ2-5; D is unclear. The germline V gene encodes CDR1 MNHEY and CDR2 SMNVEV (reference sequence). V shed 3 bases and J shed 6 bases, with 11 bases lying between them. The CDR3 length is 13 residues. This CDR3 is CASSFQAWKTQYF. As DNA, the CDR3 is TGTGCCAGCAGTTTTCAGGCTTGGAAGACCCAGTACTTC.

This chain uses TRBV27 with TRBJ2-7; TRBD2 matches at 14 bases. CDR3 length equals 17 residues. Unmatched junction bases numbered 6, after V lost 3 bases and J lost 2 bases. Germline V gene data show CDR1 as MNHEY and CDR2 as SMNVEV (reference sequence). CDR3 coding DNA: TGTGCCAGCAGTTTCCGGGGACTAGCGGGAGACACCTACGAGCAGTACTTC. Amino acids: CASSFRGLAGDTYEQYF.

CDR3 amino acids: CASSLVTGVVTGELFF. The CDR3 DNA reads as TGCGCCAGCAGCTTGGTTACAGGGGTAGTCACCGGGGAGCTGTTTTTT. This chain links TRBV5-1 with TRBJ2-2, with TRBD1 identical over 7 bases. Trimming removed 0 bases from V and 4 bases from J; junction bases left unmatched: 6. CDR1 is SGHRS, CDR2 YFSETQ, per germline. The CDR3 covers 16 residues.

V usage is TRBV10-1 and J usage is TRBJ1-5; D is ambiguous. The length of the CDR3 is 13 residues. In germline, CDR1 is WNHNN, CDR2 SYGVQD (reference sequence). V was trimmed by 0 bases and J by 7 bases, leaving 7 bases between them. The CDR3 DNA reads TGCGCCAGCAGTGAGTCTGGGCAACAGCCCCAGCATTTT. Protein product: CASSESGQQPQHF.

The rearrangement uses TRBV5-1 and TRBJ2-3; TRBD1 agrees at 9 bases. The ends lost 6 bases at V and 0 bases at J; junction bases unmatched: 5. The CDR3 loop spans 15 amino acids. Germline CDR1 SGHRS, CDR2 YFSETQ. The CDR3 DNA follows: TGCGCCAGCAAAAGGACAGGGGTCAGCACAGATACGCAGTATTTT. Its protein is CASKRTGVSTDTQYF.

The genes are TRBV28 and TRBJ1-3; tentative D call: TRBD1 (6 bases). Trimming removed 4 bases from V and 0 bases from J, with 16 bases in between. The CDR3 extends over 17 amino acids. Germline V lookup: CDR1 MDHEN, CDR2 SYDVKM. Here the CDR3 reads CASSYRTVHNSGNTIYF. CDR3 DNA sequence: TGTGCCAGCAGTTACAGGACAGTCCATAACTCTGGAAACACCATATATTTT.

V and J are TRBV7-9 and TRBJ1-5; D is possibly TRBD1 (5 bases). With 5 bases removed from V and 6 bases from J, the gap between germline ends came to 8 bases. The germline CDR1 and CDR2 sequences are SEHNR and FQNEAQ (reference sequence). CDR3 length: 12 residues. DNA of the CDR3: TGTGCCAGCAGCGACGGGGGTCAGCCCCAGCATTTT. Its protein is CASSDGGQPQHF.

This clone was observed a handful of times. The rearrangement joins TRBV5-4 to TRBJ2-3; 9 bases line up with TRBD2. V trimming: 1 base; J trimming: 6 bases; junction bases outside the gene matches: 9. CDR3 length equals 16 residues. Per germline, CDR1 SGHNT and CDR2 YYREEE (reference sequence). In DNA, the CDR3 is TGTGCCAGCAGCTTGCCGGCGGGGGGGGGCCGGGATACGCAGTATTTT. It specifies CASSLPAGGGRDTQYF.

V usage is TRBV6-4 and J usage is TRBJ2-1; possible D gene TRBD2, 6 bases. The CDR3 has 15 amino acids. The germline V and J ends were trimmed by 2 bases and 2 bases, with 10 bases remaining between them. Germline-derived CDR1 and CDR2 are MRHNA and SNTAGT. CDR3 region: CASSDGREAYNEQFF. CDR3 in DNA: TGTGCCAGCAGTGACGGCAGGGAGGCCTACAATGAGCAGTTCTTC.

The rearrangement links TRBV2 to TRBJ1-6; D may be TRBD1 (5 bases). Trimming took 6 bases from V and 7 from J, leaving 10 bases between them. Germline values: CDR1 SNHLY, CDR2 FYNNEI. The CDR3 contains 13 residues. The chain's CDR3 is CASRATVNSPLHF. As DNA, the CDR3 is TGTGCCAGCAGAGCGACAGTAAATTCACCCCTCCACTTT.

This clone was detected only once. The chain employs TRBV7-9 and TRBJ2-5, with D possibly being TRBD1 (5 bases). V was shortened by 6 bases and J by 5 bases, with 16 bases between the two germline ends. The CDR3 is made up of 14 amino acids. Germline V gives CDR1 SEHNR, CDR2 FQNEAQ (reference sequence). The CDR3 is CASSLDINWETQYF. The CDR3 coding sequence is TGTGCCAGCAGTCTGGACATAAACTGGGAGACCCAGTACTTC.